A single TCR beta chain is shown here with its context. What it recognizes is unknown. This record comes from a study of shared clonotypes between healthy human individuals. Each subset's genomic DNA was split evenly across several immunoSEQ plates. Method: immunoSEQ multiplex PCR; TCRdb's copy keeps in-frame clones and lacks some. The sample lists roughly 2.1 million clones; around 93% were seen once. Naive CD8 cells lacked CD45RO, underwent positive selection for CCR7 and left out terminally differentiated effector memory CD45RA+ cells. Germline V gene sequence: CDR1 MDHEN, CDR2 SYDVKM. The CDR3 contains 16 residues. V dropped 3 bases and J dropped 5 bases, with 14 bases sitting between them. The study, taken as a whole, reports: Donors were few, which limited the genetic and exposure-history diversity represented. With a handful of donors compared, 4% to 5% of naive CD4 clonotypes were shared.

The chain couples TRBV28 to TRBJ1-6, with D perhaps TRBD1 (6 bases). Sequencing input: naive CD8+ T cells from PBMCs. This sequence was found in a man between 18 and 35 years old in good health. Some clones in this sample may be carry-over from other donors' samples. The CDR3 DNA follows: TGTGCCAGCAGTTTCGCCGGGGGCAGGGATAATTCACCCCTCCACTTT. It is translated as CASSFAGGRDNSPLHF.